The 13 T cell receptor beta chains presented below share a single source sample, sequenced in a study of blood T cell repertoires in COVID-19. TCRdb keeps only in-frame clones here, not all; method: immunoSEQ multiplex PCR. Altogether about 270,000 clones are present, approximately 90% being singletons, with the ten largest covering less than 3.5%. Sequencing was done on a sample of PBMCs or T cells enriched from blood (not recorded which). These receptors were obtained from a man aged 40-49 years who had been exposed to COVID-19.

For this clone: In the same sample, other DNA sequences code for this CDR3. The chain has TRBV28 and TRBJ1-4, with 9 bases that match TRBD1. The germline CDR1 and CDR2 sequences are MDHEN and SYDVKM. This CDR3 is built from 15 residues. J lost 7 bases, V lost 2 bases, and 5 bases had no gene match. This CDR3 is CASSLPTGGSEKLFF. CDR3 nucleotides: TGTGCCAGCAGTTTACCGACAGGGGGTTCTGAAAAACTGTTTTTT.

V gene TRBV6-5 combines with J gene TRBJ2-3; D is possibly TRBD2 (5 bases). Germline-derived CDR1 and CDR2 are MNHEY and SVGAGI. With 6 bases removed from V and 4 bases from J, the gap between germline ends came to 11 bases. CDR3 length equals 13 residues. CDR3 amino acids: CASRGTGSDTQYF. Written as DNA, the CDR3 is TGTGCCAGCAGGGGCACGGGGTCAGATACGCAGTATTTT.

The V and J genes are TRBV4-3 and TRBJ2-2, with 7 bases fitting TRBD2. J gave up 4 bases and V 1 base, and 3 bases lay outside the gene matches. The CDR3 covers 15 residues. The germline V gene has CDR1 LGHNA and CDR2 YSLEER. CDR3 coding DNA: TGCGCCAGCAGCCAAGCTCCTAGCGGCACCGGGGAGCTGTTTTTT. It is translated as CASSQAPSGTGELFF.

The chain joins TRBV2 to TRBJ2-1; 7 bases are a match to TRBD2. The CDR3 contains 15 residues. Trimming took 3 bases from V and 0 from J; bases not matched to a gene: 2. Looked up from germline, CDR1 is SNHLY and CDR2 is FYNNEI. The CDR3, as DNA: TGTGCCAGCAGTGAGGGCGGGGGCTCCTACAATGAGCAGTTCTTC. Amino acids: CASSEGGGSYNEQFF.

CDR3: CASSPKQKNQPQHF. CDR3 sequence (DNA): TGTGCCAGTAGTCCAAAACAGAAGAATCAGCCCCAGCATTTT. V gene TRBV19 combines with J gene TRBJ1-5, with D unclear. The CDR3 length is 14 residues. Germline lookup yields CDR1 LNHDA and CDR2 SQIVND (reference sequence). The ends were cut back, 5 bases at V and 4 bases at J, with 12 bases in the middle.

This clone was counted between two and nine times. This chain uses TRBV7-7 with TRBJ2-5; D is possibly TRBD1 (6 bases). The CDR3 runs to 13 residues. V was trimmed by 5 bases and J by 9 bases, leaving 16 bases between them. Germline assignment: CDR1 SSHAT and CDR2 FNYEAQ (reference sequence). This CDR3 reads CASSDGTPLPQYF. As DNA, the CDR3 is TGTGCCAGCAGCGACGGGACACCCCTGCCCCAGTACTTC.

The J gene is TRBJ2-3, the V gene TRBV7-2; 7 positions agree with TRBD2. The germline V gene encodes CDR1 SGHTA and CDR2 FQGNSA. There are 14 residues in the CDR3. V gave up 10 bases and J gave up 1 base; unmatched junction bases: 8. The CDR3 sequence is CATGRTSGTDTQYF. CDR3 nucleotide sequence: TGTGCCACCGGGAGGACTAGTGGCACAGATACGCAGTATTTT. Complete variable domain (other parts from reference TRBV7-2 and TRBJ2-3): GAGVSQSPSNKVTEKGKDVELRCDPISGHTALYWYRQSLGQGLEFLIYFQGNSAPDKSGLPSDRFSAERTGGSVSTLTIQRTQQEDSAVYLCATGRTSGTDTQYFGPGTRLTVL.

The J gene is TRBJ2-3, the V gene TRBV30, with 8 bases that match TRBD2. The V gene end was trimmed by 4 bases and the J gene end by 4 bases; junction bases not matched to a gene: 10. Per the germline V gene, CDR1 is GTSNPN and CDR2 is SVGIG (reference sequence). This CDR3 contains 15 residues. The CDR3 is CAWTFGGAIADTQYF. The CDR3 DNA is TGTGCCTGGACCTTCGGGGGGGCTATCGCAGATACGCAGTATTTT.

This clone was counted a single time. V gene TRBV4-1 combines with J gene TRBJ2-1; a weak D match, TRBD1 (6 bases). Germline assignment: CDR1 MGHRA and CDR2 YSYEKL. The CDR3 is made up of 16 amino acids. Trimming left V 0 bases short and J 13 bases short, with 22 bases between. CDR3 amino acids: CASSQEVTGVGTSQFF. The CDR3 region has the DNA TGCGCCAGCAGCCAAGAAGTGACAGGCGTGGGGACATCTCAGTTCTTC.

The chain couples TRBV18 to TRBJ1-1; no reliable D call. V was trimmed by 2 bases and J by 3 bases, leaving 7 bases between them. CDR1 is KGHSH and CDR2 is LQKENI in the germline V gene. The CDR3 is 13 residues long. CDR3 sequence: CASSPNTDTEAFF. The CDR3 DNA reads TGTGCCAGCTCACCAAACACAGACACTGAAGCTTTCTTT.

The count of this clone is one. The rearrangement links TRBV19 to TRBJ2-1; no reliable D call. Germline V gene lookup returns CDR1 LNHDA and CDR2 SQIVND (reference sequence). The CDR3 contains 14 residues. Trimming left V 5 bases short and J 0 bases short, with 8 bases between. CDR3 bases: TGTGCCAGTAGTGAAGAGAACTCCTACAATGAGCAGTTCTTC. It is translated as CASSEENSYNEQFF.

V is TRBV2 and J is TRBJ1-2, with a weak D call TRBD1 (5 bases). Germline loops: CDR1 SNHLY, CDR2 FYNNEI. Deletions cut 9 bases from V and 8 bases from J, with 19 bases between. This CDR3 has 13 amino acids. CDR3 protein: CARLNVGLEGYTF. CDR3 DNA: TGTGCCAGGCTAAATGTGGGGCTAGAGGGCTACACCTTC.

The rearrangement uses TRBV18 and TRBJ1-2; D is uncertain. Trimming took 1 base from V and 1 from J, leaving 13 bases between them. This CDR3 contains 16 residues. Per germline, CDR1 KGHSH and CDR2 LQKENI. CDR3 in amino acids: CASSPQTPDFNYGYTF. CDR3 bases: TGTGCCAGCTCACCACAGACACCAGATTTTAACTATGGCTACACCTTC.